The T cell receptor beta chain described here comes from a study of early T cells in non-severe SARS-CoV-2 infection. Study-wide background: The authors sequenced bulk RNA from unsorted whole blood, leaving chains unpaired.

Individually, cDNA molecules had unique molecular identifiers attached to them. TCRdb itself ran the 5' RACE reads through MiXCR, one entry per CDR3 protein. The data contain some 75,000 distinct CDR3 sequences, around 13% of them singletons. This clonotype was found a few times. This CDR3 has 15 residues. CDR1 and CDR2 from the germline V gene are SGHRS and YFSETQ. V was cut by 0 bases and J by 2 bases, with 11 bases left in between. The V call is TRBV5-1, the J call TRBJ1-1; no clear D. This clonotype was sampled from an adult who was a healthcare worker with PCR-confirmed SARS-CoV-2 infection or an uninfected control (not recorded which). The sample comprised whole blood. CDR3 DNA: TGCGCCAGCAGCTTGGGGACGGATTTAAACACTGAAGCTTTCTTT. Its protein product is CASSLGTDLNTEAFF.